This T cell receptor beta chain was sequenced during a study of blood T cell repertoires in COVID-19. On the study more broadly: T cells, B-cell-depleted T cells, or PBMCs supplied cDNA or gDNA.

The authors' processing: Estimates of nucleated cell counts were drawn from the amplification of reference gene primers. Assay used: immunoSEQ multiplex PCR; TCRdb lists only in-frame clones, some missing. V, J and clone size are taken as reported in that table, and D and trimming were inferred from the DNA itself. The sample holds 9,900 or so clones, about 88% seen once. Germline V gene lookup returns CDR1 SNHLY and CDR2 FYNNEI. V was cut by 4 bases and J by 6 bases, with 10 bases left in between. The CDR3 spans 13 residues. Sequencing was done on a sample of peripheral blood. This TCR derives from a human donor in a cohort sampled during active COVID-19. The chain combines TRBV2 with TRBJ1-5; D possibly corresponds to TRBD1 (6 bases). The CDR3: CASSVQGSQPQHF. In nucleotides, the CDR3 is TGTGCCAGCAGTGTACAGGGCAGTCAGCCCCAGCATTTT. The complete variable domain, with remaining parts taken from reference TRBV2 and TRBJ1-5, reads EPEVTQTPSHQVTQMGQEVILRCVPISNHLYFYWYRQILGQKVEFLVSFYNNEISEKSEIFDDQFSVERPDGSNFTLKIRSTKLEDSAMYFCASSVQGSQPQHFGDGTRLSIL.